This T cell receptor (beta chain) was sequenced during a study of cytomegalovirus exposure and HLA in healthy donors (dated by TCRdb to about 2017). Notes on the research overall: An earlier analysis of approximately 600 of the donors reported about 250 Gb of sequence data and 120 million or so unique TCR beta sequences from about 179 million T cells. Around 300 gigabases of sequencing data and tens of millions of unique TCR sequences were included in an early release covering about 620 HLA-typed donors. Among the roughly 400 genotyped donors, about 85% belonged to the genetic ancestry cluster associated with self-reported Caucasian donors. The aim of the study was to test whether cataloging public T cell receptors could identify signatures of past pathogen exposure. The T cell repertoires of several hundred subjects were profiled by immunosequencing and related to cytomegalovirus serostatus. Besides the first cohort of hundreds of subjects, a separate validation cohort made up of 120 different subjects was used. The study combined high-throughput TCR immunosequencing, statistical association of individual TCRs with disease status, and machine learning to predict cytomegalovirus infection status. In a later analysis, previously published TCR beta repertoires from some 640 donors were re-analyzed and high-resolution HLA genotyping was added so that TCR occurrence patterns could be studied. Rather than drawing on any new phenotypic data, the later analysis identified candidate immune exposures from TCR beta sequences and the way those sequences occurred across donors. An earlier analysis of approximately 630 of the donors applied high-throughput TCR beta sequencing to assess whether each TCR beta V gene segment acted as functional or pseudogenic. Donor age, sex, ethnicity and CMV serostatus were compiled alongside the repertoire data. A later genetic analysis took genome-wide SNP genotypes for about three fifths of the roughly 700 donors and used that subset as a discovery cohort. All discovery cohort repertoires had been generated using a single sequencing platform. Both class I and class II loci were covered by HLA typing, at four-digit resolution. Typing coverage varied by locus: roughly 620-640 donors for A, B, C, DRB1 and DQB1; around 560 for DQA1; 600 to 610 for DPA1; about 450 for DPB1. Because of strong linkage in the cohort, roughly five DR-DQ haplotypes were treated as single units for association and clustering. On average, roughly 200,000 unique TCR beta nucleotide sequences were sequenced per donor among 398 genotyped donors of the cohort, with roughly a sixth of those sequences being non-productive.

In total, approximately 700 healthy bone marrow donors made up the cohort. At the time of sampling, all cohort members were nominally healthy, though unrecorded immune exposures were likely present. The donor tested CMV seropositive and was one of the 289 seropositive cohort members. A peripheral blood sample was collected from each donor, and TCR beta sequencing was performed on peripheral blood mononuclear cells. Genomic DNA extraction from the blood cell samples was performed with the Qiagen DNeasy Blood Extraction Kit. Comment on this clone: Its antigen specificity is not known. The sample holds no much larger clone one base away, and base qualities are not on file.

Libraries came from the immunoSEQ multiplex PCR assay. For the multiplex PCR, a mixture combining 60 forward primers for TCR Vbeta segments and 13 reverse primers for TCR Jbeta segments was used. Amplification of the CDR3 region of rearranged TCR beta genes was performed with a multiplex PCR assay on genomic DNA. The Illumina HiSeq System was used to sequence the amplified TCR beta libraries as 87-base-pair reads. As for the original processing: A later analysis tallied around 80 million unique TCR beta chains across the 550 to 850 repertoires, and roughly 11 million of those chains were shared by two or more donors. To remove PCR and sequencing errors, raw reads were error-corrected and collapsed into unique sequences using a nearest-neighbor algorithm that merged closely related sequences. Alignment of CDR3 sequences to IMGT reference sequences was used to assign V, D and J gene segments. Each retained sequence needed at least a six-nucleotide match to both a V gene segment and a J gene segment. Rearrangements were classified as productive when the CDR3 lacked stop codons and remained in frame with V and J, and all other rearrangements were classified as non-productive. CDR3 was defined by IMGT convention, running from the second conserved V-encoded cysteine to the conserved J-encoded phenylalanine. The earlier analysis of 587 of the donors excluded sequences that lacked an unambiguous match to a single V gene segment. An earlier analysis of around 600 of the donors classified V segments as functional when productive rearrangements were above 56.7% and as segregating when the standard deviation between donors was above 5%. A statistical classification framework was built to diagnose cytomegalovirus status from the catalog of TCR beta chain sequences. In a later analysis, V and J genes were assigned by comparing TCR nucleotide sequences against IMGT/GENE-DB human TR gene sequences. The TCRdist pipeline was used in a later analysis to assign CDR3 sequences and most-parsimonious VDJ recombination scenarios. In a later analysis, each TCR beta chain was defined by its CDR3 amino acid sequence together with its V-gene family, and reads without a unique V-gene family were excluded. As a way to deal with suspected cross-contamination and a sequencing artifact, a later analysis dropped more than 500 nucleotide sequences that were highly shared and had low generation probability. A later analysis calculated a clonal expansion index for each public chain from normalized within-repertoire ranks of inferred template counts. A later analysis computed generation probabilities with a VDJ recombination model fitted to out-of-frame rearrangements, and checked the results against IGoR. A later analysis scored TCR-TCR, TCR-HLA and TCR-CMV co-occurrence with hypergeometric tests, applying a repertoire-size bias correction to TCR pairs. To estimate false discovery rates, a later analysis permuted the HLA or CMV assignments 20 times. In a later analysis, co-occurring TCRs were grouped with DBSCAN, and TCRdist sequence similarity was added when clustering was performed within HLA-allele-positive subsets. Repertoires with fewer than 30,000 or more than 120,000 public chains were left out of co-occurrence clustering, as were five repertoires with anomalous nucleotide sharing. Here the immuneACCESS table is served through TCRdb, limited to in-frame sequences with V and J called. Missing clones are a known gap in these copies; in checked studies unresolved V genes cover under half, and the rest lacks a known reason. The DNA gave D and trimming, while V, J and clone size come from that table. This sample lists approximately 120,000 clones; around 73% were detected once. The ten largest clones add up to about 4.3% of the sample.

Points the paper makes about the study in general: When HLA alleles, especially DR and DQ, strongly co-occurred, TCR associations were difficult to assign to individual alleles. It was suggested by the authors that the approach could potentially be generalized to other disease states and immunological phenotypes. The classifier was reported to diagnose cytomegalovirus status with high specificity and sensitivity in both the original cohort and the validation cohort. CMV serostatus was the only immune exposure information available for the cohort. A further reported finding was that TCR beta sequences accurately predicted the HLA-A and HLA-B alleles for most subjects in the first cohort. According to a later analysis, TCR association rates differed among HLA loci, with DRB1 alleles showing the most associated TCRs and HLA-C alleles showing the fewest. Linkage disequilibrium might explain the correlated functional status among segregating V segments, but an unknown experimental factor could not be ruled out. The study listed 164 TCR beta chains as associated with cytomegalovirus. In a later analysis, HLA-associated TCR beta chains showed more clonal expansion and lower generation probabilities than non-associated chains that were equally common. In an earlier analysis of some 550 of the donors, most TCR beta V segments were observed in productive rearrangements about 87% or about 30% of the time, broadly matching IMGT annotations. In a later analysis, most CMV-associated TCR beta chains were found to appear HLA-restricted, with HLA associations seemingly driven largely by CMV exposure. In a later analysis, several top co-occurrence clusters were reported to appear linked to parvovirus B19, influenza, CMV and Epstein-Barr virus. Most TCR sequences were seen in very few donors, while some public TCRs were found in many individuals. In this cohort, only TCR beta chains were sequenced, and detectable features were limited by the absence of alpha or paired-chain data. A later genetic analysis associated a missense DCLRE1C variant with V-gene and J-gene trimming of TCR beta chains, and an independent cohort replicated the association. HLA typing was unavailable for some donors at each locus, so association tests used only the typed subset. At a false discovery rate of 0.05, a later analysis linked some 18,000 TCR beta sequences to specific HLA alleles. A cluster of highly shared sequence variants was judged likely to represent a technical artifact of the sequencing pipeline. Because counts were too low, about 18 rarely observed V segments, including chromosome 9 orphons, were excluded from the earlier analysis of 500 to 700 of the donors. A later genetic analysis reported fewer N-insertions in productive TCRs among donors in an Asian-associated ancestry cluster than the approximately 670-donor mean. In vitro tests confirmed that a few of the cytomegalovirus-associated TCR beta chains recognize cytomegalovirus antigens. The presence/absence analyses assumed that sequencing depth was roughly uniform across donors, and that assumption may not be true.

The TCR comes from a man in his 60s in good health and CMV-seropositive. Material: PBMCs.

The base sequence is TGTGCCAGCAGCCAAACTAGCGGGTGGTCCAATGAGCAGTTCTTC. The encoded protein is CASSQTSGWSNEQFF. This chain is built from TRBV4-2 and TRBJ2-1, with 9 bases aligning to TRBD2. CDR1 and CDR2 are read off the germline V gene as LGHNA and YNFKEQ. Trimming takes 2 bases off V and 6 bases off J; junction bases not matched to a gene: 5. From its cysteine to its phenylalanine, the CDR3 spans 15 amino acids. Only the CDR3 part of the read is kept: 45 bases, read in frame from the first base.